The TCR beta chain under discussion was sequenced for a study of T-cell reconstitution after alpha-beta-depleted transplantation in children. This clonotype has just a few counts. Unmatched junction bases numbered 10, after V lost 4 bases and J lost 2 bases. Germline V gives CDR1 MNHEY, CDR2 SMNVEV (reference sequence). The CDR3 contains 17 residues. The TCRbeta library incorporated unique molecular identifiers. From the PCR reads, TCRdb called clonotypes with MiXCR, one entry per CDR3 protein. In the table there are 440,000 or so distinct CDR3 sequences, approximately 11% of which are singletons. Sequenced here: PBMCs from the stem cell graft donor, sampled from the stem cell graft. V usage is TRBV27 and J usage is TRBJ2-7, with TRBD2 matching over 11 bases. The clonotype was recovered from a human donor who donated a stem cell graft to a child with acute myeloid leukemia. CDR3 coding DNA: TGTGCCAGCAGTTATTCCGGGACTAGCGGTGGGCCCTACGAGCAGTACTTC. Its translation: CASSYSGTSGGPYEQYF.